Following are 15 T cell receptor beta chains from one sample sequenced in a study of blood T cell repertoires in COVID-19. Sequencing used immunoSEQ multiplex PCR; TCRdb keeps in-frame clones, though not all of them. The sample gives more than 250,000 clones, more than 75% of which show up once; about 5.7% is in the top ten. Sequencing input: PBMCs or T cells enriched from blood (not recorded which). The receptor set was obtained from a woman under 40 who had recovered from COVID-19.

This clone was found a few times. The CDR3 here is CASSTRTYTDTQYF. The CDR3 region has the DNA TGCGCCAGCAGCACCCGGACTTACACAGATACGCAGTATTTT. This chain uses TRBV5-1 with TRBJ2-3; the D gene is possibly TRBD2 (5 bases). Trimming stripped 4 bases from V and 2 bases from J, with 11 bases between. CDR1 is SGHRS and CDR2 is YFSETQ in the germline V gene. The length of the CDR3 is 14 residues.

The chain has TRBV6-5 and TRBJ1-2; a weak D match, TRBD1 (5 bases). V was cut by 1 base and J by 1 base, with 13 bases left in between. The CDR3 runs to 16 residues. Per the germline V gene, CDR1 is MNHEY and CDR2 is SVGAGI. CDR3 region: CASSYFGQNFNYGYTF. CDR3 in DNA: TGTGCCAGCAGTTACTTCGGACAAAATTTTAACTATGGCTACACCTTC.

Of note for this clone: The junction departs from the called germline gene at one end, perhaps through a read error. The V gene is TRBV2, the J gene TRBJ1-5; D ambiguous. The CDR3 totals 12 residues. CDR1 is SNHLY, CDR2 FYNNEI, per germline. The CDR3 region is CASREDLLPQHF. DNA for the CDR3: TGTGCCAGCAGGGAAGATCTACTCCCCCAGCATTTT. The entire variable domain, with the rest obtained from reference TRBV2 and TRBJ1-5, is as follows: EPEVTQTPSHQVTQMGQEVILRCVPISNHLYFYWYRQILGQKVEFLVSFYNNEISEKSEIFDDQFSVERPDGSNFTLKIRSTKLEDSAMYFCASREDLLPQHFGDGTRLSIL.

The J gene is TRBJ2-7, the V gene TRBV5-5; TRBD2 aligns across 8 bases. The junction had 8 bases not matched to a gene; V was cut back by 3 bases and J by 0 bases. The germline gives CDR1 SGHKS, CDR2 YYEKEE (reference sequence). The CDR3 contains 16 residues. The CDR3 loop reads CASSSRGGSYSYEQYF. In nucleotides, the CDR3 is TGTGCCAGCAGCTCCCGGGGGGGGTCATACTCCTACGAGCAGTACTTC.

The chain has TRBV7-9 and TRBJ1-3, with 9 nucleotides matching TRBD1. Looked up from germline, CDR1 is SEHNR and CDR2 is FQNEAQ (reference sequence). V dropped 5 bases and J dropped 0; count of bases not matched to a gene: 8. The CDR3 extends over 17 amino acids. The CDR3 sequence: CASSPRTGVLSGNTIYF. DNA of the CDR3: TGTGCCAGCAGCCCCCGGACAGGGGTGCTCTCTGGAAACACCATATATTTT.

The chain couples TRBV2 to TRBJ2-2; tentative D call: TRBD1 (6 bases). CDR3 length: 14 amino acids. Germline V gene lookup returns CDR1 SNHLY and CDR2 FYNNEI. The V gene lost 5 bases and the J gene lost 6 bases, with 13 bases spanning the gap. The CDR3 here is CASSLNSGAGELFF. The CDR3 DNA reads as TGTGCCAGCAGTCTAAATTCAGGGGCCGGGGAGCTGTTTTTT. Combining the CDR3 with reference TRBV2 and TRBJ2-2 gives the whole variable domain EPEVTQTPSHQVTQMGQEVILRCVPISNHLYFYWYRQILGQKVEFLVSFYNNEISEKSEIFDDQFSVERPDGSNFTLKIRSTKLEDSAMYFCASSLNSGAGELFFGEGSRLTVL.

The rearrangement uses TRBV29-1 and TRBJ1-2; 8 bases fit TRBD1. The CDR3 totals 14 residues. The germline CDR1 and CDR2 sequences are SQVTM and ANQGSEA. V lost 6 bases, J lost 2 bases, and 8 bases stayed unmatched. The CDR3 DNA follows: TGCAGCGTCGTTACAGGGGGGTTAAACTATGGCTACACCTTC. Amino acid sequence: CSVVTGGLNYGYTF.

V usage is TRBV27 and J usage is TRBJ1-2; 8 bases map to TRBD1. From germline, CDR1 is MNHEY and CDR2 SMNVEV (reference sequence). The trim removed 3 bases at V and 6 bases at J, leaving 6 bases unmatched. The CDR3 loop spans 14 amino acids. CDR3 loop: CASSFQGAYDGYTF. The DNA of the CDR3 is TGTGCCAGCAGTTTTCAGGGGGCATATGATGGCTACACCTTC.

V is TRBV3-1 (or the pseudogene TRBV3-2) and J is TRBJ1-2; D unclear. This CDR3 is 14 amino acids long. Trimming shortened V by 4 bases and J by 2 bases, and 11 bases separated the two germline ends. CDR1 and CDR2 (germline): LGHDT, YNNKEL (reference sequence). CDR3 residues: CASSPQPGNYGYTF. The CDR3, as DNA: TGTGCCAGCAGCCCACAGCCGGGAAACTATGGCTACACCTTC.

The chain joins TRBV19 to TRBJ2-1; TRBD2 is a possible D gene (5 bases). The CDR3 runs 13 residues. Germline V gene lookup returns CDR1 LNHDA and CDR2 SQIVND (reference sequence). V was pared by 6 bases and J by 1 base, with 7 bases between. The CDR3 region has the DNA TGTGCCAGTAGCGGGGTTTCCTACAATGAGCAGTTCTTC. It translates to CASSGVSYNEQFF.

The chain has TRBV28 and TRBJ2-1; a possible D gene is TRBD1 (6 bases). V was pared by 2 bases and J by 2 bases, with 7 bases between. The CDR3 loop spans 14 amino acids. Per the germline V gene, CDR1 is MDHEN and CDR2 is SYDVKM. CDR3 bases: TGTGCCAGCAGTTTAAGGGGGACCTACAATGAGCAGTTCTTC. This gives the protein CASSLRGTYNEQFF.

The chain couples TRBV2 to TRBJ1-2; weak D call: TRBD1 (6 bases). V dropped 5 bases and J dropped 8 bases, with 12 bases sitting between them. This CDR3 has 12 residues. Germline CDR1 reads SNHLY; CDR2 reads FYNNEI. The chain's CDR3 is CASSRQEGGYTF. DNA for the CDR3: TGTGCCAGCAGTAGACAGGAAGGGGGCTACACCTTC.

This clone was recorded only once. The sample holds other DNA sequences that translate to the same CDR3. V gene TRBV12-3 or TRBV12-4 combines with J gene TRBJ1-1; D may be TRBD1 (5 bases). Trimming took 4 bases from V and 1 from J, leaving 7 bases between them. The CDR3 totals 13 residues. CDR3 bases: TGTGCCAGCAGTTCCACAGGGAACACTGAAGCTTTCTTT. This codes for CASSSTGNTEAFF.

The chain joins TRBV5-5 to TRBJ1-4; D is perhaps TRBD1 (5 bases). The CDR3 sequence is 15 residues long. Deletions cut 2 bases from V and 8 bases from J, with 16 bases between. From germline, CDR1 is SGHKS and CDR2 YYEKEE (reference sequence). CDR3 amino acids: CASSFLSGLGEKLFF. The DNA for the CDR3 is TGTGCCAGCAGCTTCTTATCAGGGCTCGGCGAAAAACTGTTTTTT. Full variable domain (remainder filled in from reference TRBV5-5 and TRBJ1-4): DAGVTQSPTHLIKTRGQQVTLRCSPISGHKSVSWYQQVLGQGPQFIFQYYEKEERGRGNFPDRFSARQFPNYSSELNVNALLLGDSALYLCASSFLSGLGEKLFFGSGTQLSVL.

This clone came up once. The chain joins TRBV6-6 to TRBJ1-1; D remains unclear. V gave up 0 bases and J gave up 7 bases, with 9 bases separating them. The CDR3 runs 13 residues. Germline V gene lookup returns CDR1 MNHNY and CDR2 SVGAGI (reference sequence). The CDR3 DNA follows: TGTGCCAGCAGTTACTCTCGGAGCTTTGAAGCTTTCTTT. Amino acid sequence: CASSYSRSFEAFF.